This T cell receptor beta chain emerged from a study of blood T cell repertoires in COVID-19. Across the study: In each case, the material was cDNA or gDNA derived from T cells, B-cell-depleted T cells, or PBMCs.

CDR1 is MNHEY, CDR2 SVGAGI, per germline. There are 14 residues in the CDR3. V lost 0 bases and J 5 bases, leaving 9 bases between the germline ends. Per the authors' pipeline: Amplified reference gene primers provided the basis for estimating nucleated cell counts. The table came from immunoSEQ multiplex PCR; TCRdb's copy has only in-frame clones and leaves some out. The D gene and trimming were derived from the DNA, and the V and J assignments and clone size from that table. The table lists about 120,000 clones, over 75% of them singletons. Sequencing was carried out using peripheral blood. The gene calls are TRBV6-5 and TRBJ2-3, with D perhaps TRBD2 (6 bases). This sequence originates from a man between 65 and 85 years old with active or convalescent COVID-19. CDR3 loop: CASSYSMGGDTQYF. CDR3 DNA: TGTGCCAGCAGTTACTCGATGGGGGGAGATACGCAGTATTTT.